This TCR beta chain was profiled in a study of beta chain features in type 1 diabetes. Study details: Sorted cells numbering under 140,000,000 were examined across all samples.

Study findings and constraints: Fewer insertions but more deletions were seen at VDJ junctions in type 1 diabetes patients. Moderate but significant shortening of TCRB CDR3s was recorded in all four CD4+ subsets from Type 1 diabetes patients.

The entirety of the isolated RNA underwent reverse transcription, so expressed TCRB transcripts were sequenced. Sequenced by immunoSEQ multiplex PCR; TCRdb stores in-frame clones only, minus some. Seen here are roughly 330,000 clones, approximately 12% observed once, and the top ten hold around 0.016%. As to this clone: Antigen: not known.

This CDR3 comprises 17 residues. The V end was cut by 1 base, the J end by 7 bases, with 21 bases between. The germline V gene has CDR1 SGHTA and CDR2 FQGNSA. Source material: naive CD4+ T cells from blood. This TCR came from a woman under 30 with type 1 diabetes. The rearrangement joins TRBV7-2 to TRBJ2-3; D is possibly TRBD2 (6 bases). The CDR3 region has the DNA TGTGCCAGCAGCTTAGAGGGTCGGACTACTTCCTGGAATACGCAGTATTTT. Its protein product is CASSLEGRTTSWNTQYF. Full variable domain (rest looked up from reference TRBV7-2 and TRBJ2-3): GAGVSQSPSNKVTEKGKDVELRCDPISGHTALYWYRQSLGQGLEFLIYFQGNSAPDKSGLPSDRFSAERTGGSVSTLTIQRTQQEDSAVYLCASSLEGRTTSWNTQYFGPGTRLTVL.